These 29 T cell receptor beta chains came from one sample sequenced in a study of CD8 T cells in Susac syndrome (dated by TCRdb to between 2018 and 2021). The library was built by means of the immunoSEQ multiplex PCR assay. RNA was extracted with the RNeasy kit and roughly 0.45 to 1 ug was reverse transcribed using random hexamers. TCRdb took the public reads, trimmed them with fastp at Q25, ran MiXCR for clone calling and kept in-frame beta chains. Identical CDR3 proteins give one entry, which carries the most common genes and DNA. This sample is represented by some 450,000 distinct CDR3 sequences; approximately 89% of them were singletons. The top ten constitute approximately 0.11% of the sample. Sequencing input: CD8+ T cells from PBMCs. The source is a human donor with multiple sclerosis.

This chain links TRBV5-1 with TRBJ1-1; D remains ambiguous. The CDR3 has 13 residues. Germline values: CDR1 SGHRS, CDR2 YFSETQ. V was shortened by 2 bases and J by 6 bases, with 11 bases between the two germline ends. The DNA of the CDR3 is TGCGCCAGCAGCTTAGCGGATTCAGCTGAAGCTTTCTTT. As protein: CASSLADSAEAFF.

V gene TRBV4-1 combines with J gene TRBJ2-1; TRBD1 aligns across 9 bases. The CDR3 spans 12 residues. The germline CDR1 and CDR2 sequences are MGHRA and YSYEKL. Trimming at V came to 6 bases and at J to 7 bases, leaving 1 base not matched to a gene. The CDR3 DNA reads as TGCGCCAGCAGGGGGACAGGGAATGAGCAGTTCTTC. As protein: CASRGTGNEQFF.

This sequence joins TRBV4-1 and TRBJ1-1; D gene ambiguous. Germline V lookup: CDR1 MGHRA, CDR2 YSYEKL. V lost 3 bases and J 0 bases, leaving 8 bases between the germline ends. This CDR3 has 14 amino acids. The CDR3 DNA reads as TGCGCCAGCAGCCATAGTGAGATGAACACTGAAGCTTTCTTT. Its translation is CASSHSEMNTEAFF.

This clonotype appeared a single time. This chain joins TRBV30 and TRBJ1-1; 8 positions match TRBD1. The germline CDR1 and CDR2 sequences are GTSNPN and SVGIG (reference sequence). This CDR3 spans 13 amino acids. V shed 5 bases, J shed 4 bases, and the junction held 6 bases outside the gene matches. CDR3 coding DNA: TGTGCCTGGGGGGCAGGGGGCGTCACTGAAGCTTTCTTT. Translation: CAWGAGGVTEAFF. The complete variable domain, with remaining parts taken from reference TRBV30 and TRBJ1-1, reads SQTIHQWPATLVQPVGSPLSLECTVEGTSNPNLYWYRQAAGRGLQLLFYSVGIGQISSEVPQNLSASRPQDRQFILSSKKLLLSDSGFYLCAWGAGGVTEAFFGQGTRLTVV.

The V call is TRBV29-1, the J call TRBJ2-2, with 7 bases lining up with TRBD1. Germline V gene sequence: CDR1 SQVTM, CDR2 ANQGSEA. The CDR3 is made up of 13 amino acids. CDR3 sequence reads: CTGTAENTGELFF. The DNA of the CDR3 is TGCACCGGGACAGCAGAGAACACCGGGGAGCTGTTTTTT.

This chain links TRBV4-2 with TRBJ1-1; 9 bases align to TRBD1. V shed 2 bases and J 8 bases; nucleotides not matched to a gene: 6. From germline, CDR1 is LGHNA and CDR2 YNFKEQ. This CDR3 has 14 amino acids. The CDR3 protein is CASSQLNRGQEAFF. CDR3 bases: TGTGCCAGCAGCCAATTAAACAGGGGGCAAGAAGCTTTCTTT.

This chain uses TRBV6-6 with TRBJ2-1; 9 bases match TRBD2. The CDR3 length is 15 residues. Germline CDR1 and CDR2: MNHNY and SVGAGI (reference sequence). Trimming at V came to 0 bases and at J to 7 bases, leaving 4 bases not matched to a gene. The CDR3 region is CASSYSSGGGNEQFF. CDR3 in DNA: TGTGCCAGCAGTTACTCTAGCGGGGGTGGAAATGAGCAGTTCTTC.

The DNA for the CDR3 is TGTGCCAGACAGGGGCCCCCCTCCTACGAGCAGTACTTC. Protein product: CARQGPPSYEQYF. The chain uses TRBV2 and TRBJ2-7; 7 bases line up with TRBD1. With 9 bases clipped from V and 0 bases from J, the junction kept 5 bases outside the gene matches. This CDR3 spans 13 amino acids. Germline V lookup: CDR1 SNHLY, CDR2 FYNNEI.

The V gene is TRBV7-9, the J gene TRBJ1-3; no firm D call. The V end lost 3 bases, the J end lost 0 bases, and 9 bases lay between the germline ends. Germline V gene sequence: CDR1 SEHNR, CDR2 FQNEAQ (reference sequence). This CDR3 spans 15 amino acids. CDR3 nucleotides: TGTGCCAGCAGCTTTGTGGGGAGCTCTGGAAACACCATATATTTT. Translation: CASSFVGSSGNTIYF.

This chain joins TRBV10-3 and TRBJ2-7; a weak D match, TRBD1 (6 bases). The CDR3 is 13 amino acids. The germline V gene encodes CDR1 ENHRY and CDR2 SYGVKD. Deletions cut 3 bases from V and 2 bases from J, with 8 bases between. CDR3 loop: CAISDEGAYEQYF. For the CDR3, the DNA is TGTGCCATCAGTGACGAGGGGGCCTACGAGCAGTACTTC.

This chain uses TRBV18 with TRBJ1-1, with D possibly TRBD1 on 6 matching bases. V dropped 8 bases and J dropped 0 bases, with 22 bases sitting between them. The CDR3 loop spans 17 amino acids. The germline V gene has CDR1 KGHSH and CDR2 LQKENI. The CDR3 bases are TGTGCCAGCCTACGAGGGGGGGAGGGGTACATGAACACTGAAGCTTTCTTT. Amino acid sequence: CASLRGGEGYMNTEAFF.

This chain uses TRBV6-6 with TRBJ2-1, with unresolved D. The CDR3 covers 14 residues. The V gene's germline CDR1 is MNHNY and CDR2 SVGAGI (reference sequence). V was shortened by 0 bases and J by 9 bases, with 12 bases between the two germline ends. The CDR3 DNA follows: TGTGCCAGCAGTTACTCTCTCCCAAGTGGTGAGCAGTTCTTC. Its protein is CASSYSLPSGEQFF.

V and J are TRBV4-1 and TRBJ2-7; 10 nucleotides align to TRBD1. J lost 4 bases, V lost 4 bases, and 7 bases had no gene match. The CDR3 has 15 residues. Germline assignment: CDR1 MGHRA and CDR2 YSYEKL. In nucleotides, the CDR3 is TGCGCCAGCAGCCTCGGGACAGGGGCCTATTACGAGCAGTACTTC. It is translated as CASSLGTGAYYEQYF.

The V gene is TRBV7-9, the J gene TRBJ2-7; the D call may be TRBD1 or TRBD2 (5 bases each). Germline CDR1 is SEHNR and CDR2 is FQNEAQ (reference sequence). Trimming took 5 bases from V and 4 from J, leaving 21 bases between them. This CDR3 comprises 16 residues. The CDR3 loop is CASSRGSGRYPYEQYF. CDR3 bases: TGTGCCAGCAGCCGGGGCTCCGGACGATATCCGTACGAGCAGTACTTC. The variable domain in full, with the rest retrieved from reference TRBV7-9 and TRBJ2-7, is DTGVSQNPRHKITKRGQNVTFRCDPISEHNRLYWYRQTLGQGPEFLTYFQNEAQLEKSRLLSDRFSAERPKGSFSTLEIQRTEQGDSAMYLCASSRGSGRYPYEQYFGPGTRLTVT.

The chain is built from TRBV2 and TRBJ2-1; TRBD1 agrees at 9 bases. The V and J ends lost 7 bases and 4 bases, in that order; junction bases with no gene match: 14. The CDR3 runs to 17 residues. CDR1 and CDR2 from the germline V gene are SNHLY and FYNNEI. The CDR3 sequence: CASTTIPGQGHYNEQFF. CDR3 DNA sequence: TGTGCCAGCACCACCATACCGGGACAGGGCCATTACAATGAGCAGTTCTTC. Full variable domain (outside the CDR3, taken from reference TRBV2 and TRBJ2-1): EPEVTQTPSHQVTQMGQEVILRCVPISNHLYFYWYRQILGQKVEFLVSFYNNEISEKSEIFDDQFSVERPDGSNFTLKIRSTKLEDSAMYFCASTTIPGQGHYNEQFFGPGTRLTVL.

The chain joins TRBV27 to TRBJ1-1, with D uncertain. Deletions cut 2 bases from V and 3 bases from J, with 7 bases between. CDR3 length: 13 amino acids. Germline lookup yields CDR1 MNHEY and CDR2 SMNVEV (reference sequence). CDR3 protein: CASSLGWDTEAFF. The DNA for the CDR3 is TGTGCCAGCAGTTTAGGATGGGACACTGAAGCTTTCTTT.

V usage is TRBV27 and J usage is TRBJ2-7; TRBD2 matches 8 bases. The ends lost 5 bases at V and 5 bases at J; junction bases unmatched: 8. Germline lookup yields CDR1 MNHEY and CDR2 SMNVEV (reference sequence). This CDR3 region has 14 residues. CDR3 residues: CASSPREGYNEQYF. The CDR3 DNA follows: TGTGCCAGCAGTCCCCGGGAGGGCTATAACGAGCAGTACTTC.

The V gene is TRBV4-1, the J gene TRBJ2-3; the D gene is possibly TRBD2 (6 bases). Germline assignment: CDR1 MGHRA and CDR2 YSYEKL. CDR3 length: 12 residues. Trimming stripped 9 bases from V and 5 bases from J, with 12 bases between. The CDR3 is CASWGTEDTQYF. The CDR3 coding sequence is TGCGCCAGTTGGGGGACTGAAGATACGCAGTATTTT.

This chain connects TRBV24-1 to TRBJ2-1; maybe TRBD2 (6 bases). The CDR3 has 15 residues. Germline V gene sequence: CDR1 KGHDR, CDR2 SFDVKD. Trimming took 7 bases from V and 4 from J, leaving 16 bases between them. CDR3 sequence: CATRVGGEIYNEQFF. The CDR3 coding sequence is TGTGCCACCAGGGTTGGAGGGGAGATATACAATGAGCAGTTCTTC.

This chain links TRBV5-4 with TRBJ1-2; 7 nucleotides agree with TRBD1. With 4 bases clipped from V and 0 bases from J, the junction kept 6 bases outside the gene matches. CDR3 length equals 15 residues. Germline V gives CDR1 SGHNT, CDR2 YYREEE (reference sequence). This CDR3 is CASSNDRVTNYGYTF. The CDR3 DNA reads as TGTGCCAGCAGCAACGACAGGGTCACTAACTATGGCTACACCTTC. The entire variable domain, with the rest obtained from reference TRBV5-4 and TRBJ1-2, is as follows: ETGVTQSPTHLIKTRGQQVTLRCSSQSGHNTVSWYQQALGQGPQFIFQYYREEENGRGNFPPRFSGLQFPNYSSELNVNALELDDSALYLCASSNDRVTNYGYTFGSGTRLTVV.

The CDR3 reads CASSFGGLAETQYF. CDR3 nucleotide sequence: TGTGCCAGCAGTTTCGGAGGACTAGCTGAGACCCAGTACTTC. This chain links TRBV27 with TRBJ2-5; 8 bases align to TRBD2. CDR1 and CDR2 (germline): MNHEY, SMNVEV (reference sequence). Unmatched junction bases numbered 5, after V lost 3 bases and J lost 5 bases. CDR3 length: 14 amino acids.

The gene calls are TRBV27 and TRBJ2-1; D ambiguous. The V gene lost 3 bases and the J gene lost 6 bases, with 6 bases spanning the gap. This CDR3 contains 12 residues. CDR1 and CDR2 (germline): MNHEY, SMNVEV (reference sequence). In DNA form, the CDR3 reads TGTGCCAGCAGTTTTCCCCCCAATGAGCAGTTCTTC. Its protein product is CASSFPPNEQFF.

This chain connects TRBV28 to TRBJ2-3; D is perhaps TRBD1 (6 bases). V was trimmed by 5 bases and J by 2 bases, leaving 14 bases between them. Germline CDR1 is MDHEN and CDR2 is SYDVKM. The CDR3 totals 15 residues. The CDR3 is CASSHNRQDTDTQYF. As DNA, the CDR3 is TGTGCCAGCAGTCATAACCGACAGGACACAGATACGCAGTATTTT. The whole variable domain, remainder taken from reference TRBV28 and TRBJ2-3, is DVKVTQSSRYLVKRTGEKVFLECVQDMDHENMFWYRQDPGLGLRLIYFSYDVKMKEKGDIPEGYSVSREKKERFSLILESASTNQTSMYLCASSHNRQDTDTQYFGPGTRLTVL.

J is TRBJ1-5 and V is TRBV27; D perhaps matches TRBD1 (6 bases). Trimming removed 6 bases at V and 7 bases at J, with 16 bases between. Germline V gene lookup returns CDR1 MNHEY and CDR2 SMNVEV (reference sequence). The CDR3 is made up of 14 amino acids. CDR3 DNA sequence: TGTGCCAGCAGCATAACAGGGTCTGGACAGCCCCAGCATTTT. Translation gives CASSITGSGQPQHF.

In DNA form, the CDR3 reads TGCGCCAGCAGCACTGGCCAGGGAGCCTACGAGCAGTACTTC. Translating gives CASSTGQGAYEQYF. The rearrangement joins TRBV5-1 to TRBJ2-7, with D perhaps being TRBD1 or TRBD2 (5 bases each). Germline V lookup: CDR1 SGHRS, CDR2 YFSETQ. V was pared by 4 bases and J by 2 bases, with 13 bases between. The length of the CDR3 is 14 residues.

The genes are TRBV9 and TRBJ2-5; unclear D gene. This CDR3 is built from 13 residues. The germline V and J ends were trimmed by 4 bases and 5 bases, with 12 bases remaining between them. Germline V gene lookup returns CDR1 SGDLS and CDR2 YYNGEE. CDR3 protein: CASSSRPAETQYF. CDR3 in DNA: TGTGCCAGCAGCTCCCGCCCCGCGGAGACCCAGTACTTC. The variable domain in full, with the rest retrieved from reference TRBV9 and TRBJ2-5, is DSGVTQTPKHLITATGQRVTLRCSPRSGDLSVYWYQQSLDQGLQFLIQYYNGEERAKGNILERFSAQQFPDLHSELNLSSLELGDSALYFCASSSRPAETQYFGPGTRLLVL.

This chain connects TRBV30 to TRBJ1-1; D might be TRBD1 (5 bases). Deletions cut 4 bases from V and 8 bases from J, with 11 bases between. Germline V gene data show CDR1 as GTSNPN and CDR2 as SVGIG (reference sequence). CDR3 length: 11 residues. CDR3 sequence: CAWKTGYEAFF. The CDR3 coding sequence is TGTGCCTGGAAAACAGGATACGAAGCTTTCTTT.

The chain employs TRBV30 and TRBJ1-2; unclear D gene. Trimming shortened V by 4 bases and J by 5 bases, and 17 bases separated the two germline ends. CDR3 length equals 14 residues. Germline V CDR1 and CDR2: GTSNPN, SVGIG (reference sequence). The CDR3 sequence: CAWTSASRGYGYTF. DNA for the CDR3: TGTGCCTGGACTTCGGCCAGCCGAGGGTATGGCTACACCTTC.

V and J are TRBV6-6 and TRBJ1-5; no clear D. Per the germline V gene, CDR1 is MNHNY and CDR2 is SVGAGI (reference sequence). Trimming took off 1 base at V and 4 bases at J, with 11 bases between the two ends. The CDR3 has 15 residues. The CDR3 DNA reads TGTGCCAGCAGTTACTTTTGGTGGCCTAATCAGCCCCAGCATTTT. Its protein product is CASSYFWWPNQPQHF.